This entry lists 30 T cell receptor beta chains sequenced from one sample in a study of blood T cell repertoires in COVID-19. Profiled with immunoSEQ multiplex PCR; TCRdb holds only in-frame clones, not every one. The top ten hold about 9.4% of the sample, which has more than 300,000 clones, roughly 86% seen once. Material: peripheral blood. The receptors stem from a woman in her twenties or thirties with COVID-19, enrolled during active disease.

This chain joins TRBV19 and TRBJ2-1; 13 positions agree with TRBD2. The V gene end was trimmed by 6 bases and the J gene end by 5 bases; junction bases not matched to a gene: 4. Germline values: CDR1 LNHDA, CDR2 SQIVND (reference sequence). CDR3 length: 15 residues. CDR3: CASRRGTSGNNEQFF. CDR3 DNA: TGTGCCAGTAGGAGGGGGACTAGCGGGAACAATGAGCAGTTCTTC.

The genes are TRBV24-1 and TRBJ2-3; TRBD2 agrees at 9 bases. After removal of 1 base from V and 4 bases from J, the junction contained 5 bases not matched to a gene. The CDR3 runs 16 residues. From germline, CDR1 is KGHDR and CDR2 SFDVKD. The CDR3, as DNA: TGTGCCACCAGTGATTTTGCTAGCGGGACCTCAGATACGCAGTATTTT. Translating it yields CATSDFASGTSDTQYF.

V and J are TRBV4-2 and TRBJ2-1, with a possible D match to TRBD2 (5 bases). The germline V gene has CDR1 LGHNA and CDR2 YNFKEQ. The CDR3 consists of 16 residues. The V end was cut by 1 base, the J end by 7 bases, with 17 bases between. The DNA for the CDR3 is TGTGCCAGCAGCCAAGGGGCCCTAGCTGGTTTAAATGAGCAGTTCTTC. The encoded protein is CASSQGALAGLNEQFF.

The V and J genes are TRBV5-1 and TRBJ2-7; 9 bases line up with TRBD1. This CDR3 has 13 residues. CDR1 and CDR2 from the germline V gene are SGHRS and YFSETQ. J lost 6 bases, V lost 3 bases, and 4 bases had no gene match. The DNA for the CDR3 is TGCGCCAGCAGCTCCGGACAGGGGACCGAGCAGTACTTC. Its translation is CASSSGQGTEQYF.

The chain has TRBV24-1 and TRBJ1-1, with D unresolved. The ends were cut back, 6 bases at V and 10 bases at J, with 20 bases in the middle. The CDR3 spans 14 residues. Germline-derived CDR1 and CDR2 are KGHDR and SFDVKD. The CDR3 nucleotides read TGTGCCACCAGTAACGCCCTCCCGAGGAATAGAGCTTTCTTT. Residues: CATSNALPRNRAFF.

This clone was detected a few times. V gene TRBV27 combines with J gene TRBJ2-2; 7 positions agree with TRBD1. Germline assignment: CDR1 MNHEY and CDR2 SMNVEV (reference sequence). J lost 7 bases, V lost 6 bases, and 14 bases had no gene match. The CDR3 runs 16 residues. The CDR3 spells CASRPPFRQGHGELFF. In nucleotides, the CDR3 is TGTGCCAGCAGGCCACCGTTCCGACAGGGCCACGGGGAGCTGTTTTTT.

This sequence joins TRBV27 and TRBJ2-1; D is unresolved. The CDR3 is 14 residues long. The germline V and J ends were trimmed by 3 bases and 4 bases, with 10 bases remaining between them. Per germline, CDR1 MNHEY and CDR2 SMNVEV (reference sequence). CDR3 sequence: CASSFGPEYNEQFF. The CDR3 DNA reads TGTGCCAGCAGTTTTGGGCCGGAATACAATGAGCAGTTCTTC.

The rearrangement joins TRBV28 to TRBJ1-4; 9 bases agree with TRBD1. Germline CDR1 and CDR2: MDHEN and SYDVKM. This CDR3 has 17 residues. The junction had 12 bases not matched to a gene; V was cut back by 5 bases and J by 5 bases. DNA for the CDR3: TGTGCCAGCAGTCTCACAGGGGGCTTAAGGGGAAATGAAAAACTGTTTTTT. Protein: CASSLTGGLRGNEKLFF.

V gene TRBV7-8 combines with J gene TRBJ2-7, with 11 bases fitting TRBD2. Per germline, CDR1 SGHVS and CDR2 FQNEAQ. The V and J ends lost 7 bases and 3 bases, in that order; junction bases with no gene match: 14. CDR3 length: 17 residues. The CDR3 is CASTRMTGTSGYYEQYF. The CDR3 DNA reads as TGTGCCAGCACCCGAATGACCGGGACTAGCGGTTACTACGAGCAGTACTTC.

The rearrangement uses TRBV19 and TRBJ2-3, with a weak D call TRBD1 (6 bases). Germline V gene sequence: CDR1 LNHDA, CDR2 SQIVND (reference sequence). There are 14 residues in the CDR3. V was trimmed by 3 bases and J by 7 bases, leaving 14 bases between them. CDR3 DNA sequence: TGTGCCAGTAGTATTGGTCGGGGACAATATACGCAGTATTTT. As protein: CASSIGRGQYTQYF.

The chain joins TRBV6-1 to TRBJ2-5; 9 positions agree with TRBD1. CDR3 length equals 16 residues. The V segment lost 0 bases and the J segment 4 bases; nucleotides outside the gene matches: 6. CDR1 is MNHNS and CDR2 is SASEGT in the germline V gene. The CDR3: CASSEAYGTGRETQYF. The CDR3 DNA sequence: TGTGCCAGCAGTGAAGCTTACGGGACAGGGAGAGAGACCCAGTACTTC.

V usage is TRBV14 and J usage is TRBJ2-7, with D possibly being TRBD2 (5 bases). Germline V lookup: CDR1 SGHDN, CDR2 FVKESK. There are 14 residues in the CDR3. V shed 1 base and J shed 1 base, with 8 bases lying between them. The CDR3 DNA reads TGTGCCAGCAGCCAAGTTGGAGGATCCTACGAGCAGTACTTC. This translates into CASSQVGGSYEQYF.

This chain links TRBV9 with TRBJ1-3; 9 nucleotides agree with TRBD1. J gave up 4 bases and V 0 bases, and 2 bases lay outside the gene matches. Germline V CDR1 and CDR2: SGDLS, YYNGEE. The CDR3 has 15 amino acids. DNA for the CDR3: TGTGCCAGCAGCGTAGCGACAGGGGGGGGAAACACCATATATTTT. It is translated as CASSVATGGGNTIYF.

CDR3 nucleotide sequence: TGCGCCAGCAGCTTGGTAGACAGCTACAATGAGCAGTTCTTC. Residues: CASSLVDSYNEQFF. The chain couples TRBV5-1 to TRBJ2-1; weak D call: TRBD1 (5 bases). Trimming pared 0 bases from V and 3 bases from J, leaving 7 bases between. Germline CDR1 reads SGHRS; CDR2 reads YFSETQ. The CDR3 sequence is 14 residues long.

The gene calls are TRBV7-6 and TRBJ2-5, with D unclear. The V gene's germline CDR1 is SGHVS and CDR2 FNYEAQ. CDR3 size: 11 residues. V lost 3 bases, J lost 13 bases, and 12 bases lay in between. The CDR3 spells CASSFTIERYF. In DNA, the CDR3 is TGTGCCAGCAGCTTCACCATAGAAAGGTACTTC.

In this sample, this clone turned up once. The J gene is TRBJ2-5, the V gene TRBV7-2; 8 bases are a match to TRBD2. This CDR3 region has 14 residues. Germline V gene sequence: CDR1 SGHTA, CDR2 FQGNSA. Unmatched junction bases numbered 8, after V lost 7 bases and J lost 4 bases. CDR3 sequence (DNA): TGTGCCAGCACCTCTGCCCTAGCGGGAGAGACCCAGTACTTC. Its protein product is CASTSALAGETQYF.

This chain uses TRBV28 with TRBJ2-3; perhaps TRBD2 as D (6 bases). The CDR3 extends over 18 amino acids. V gave up 8 bases and J gave up 2 bases, with 26 bases separating them. Germline CDR1 reads MDHEN; CDR2 reads SYDVKM. CDR3 nucleotides: TGTGCCAGCCGTGCCCAAAGAGGGAAGCGGGCTAACACAGATACGCAGTATTTT. It codes for CASRAQRGKRANTDTQYF. Full variable domain (rest looked up from reference TRBV28 and TRBJ2-3): DVKVTQSSRYLVKRTGEKVFLECVQDMDHENMFWYRQDPGLGLRLIYFSYDVKMKEKGDIPEGYSVSREKKERFSLILESASTNQTSMYLCASRAQRGKRANTDTQYFGPGTRLTVL.

This chain uses TRBV7-9 with TRBJ2-2; D is unclear. V lost 5 bases, J lost 0 bases, and 13 bases lay in between. The CDR3 runs to 16 residues. The V gene's germline CDR1 is SEHNR and CDR2 FQNEAQ (reference sequence). The CDR3 nucleotides are TGTGCCAGCAGCCACGGGTGGCAGACGAACACCGGGGAGCTGTTTTTT. Protein product: CASSHGWQTNTGELFF.

CDR3 bases: TGCAGCGTATACACAGGGGAGGCCTACGAGCAGTACTTC. As protein: CSVYTGEAYEQYF. The chain is built from TRBV29-1 and TRBJ2-7; TRBD1 might be the D (7 bases). The CDR3 runs 13 residues. In germline, CDR1 is SQVTM, CDR2 ANQGSEA. V gave up 6 bases and J gave up 2 bases, with 14 bases separating them.

The chain has TRBV27 and TRBJ2-1; 12 positions match TRBD2. CDR1 is MNHEY, CDR2 SMNVEV, per germline (reference sequence). The CDR3 consists of 14 residues. J gave up 6 bases and V 7 bases, and 4 bases lay outside the gene matches. In DNA form, the CDR3 reads TGTGCCAGCACCACTAGCGGGGGGCGCAATGAGCAGTTCTTC. The encoded protein is CASTTSGGRNEQFF.

This chain joins TRBV6-5 and TRBJ1-2; the D gene is possibly TRBD1 (6 bases). CDR3 length equals 15 residues. Germline values: CDR1 MNHEY, CDR2 SVGAGI. V lost 6 bases and J 2 bases, leaving 16 bases between the germline ends. CDR3 nucleotides: TGTGCCAGCAGGACATGGGGGGGGGCCAACTATGGCTACACCTTC. Translation: CASRTWGGANYGYTF.

The CDR3 sequence: CASSQESGTSFNHEQYF. As DNA, the CDR3 is TGCGCCAGCAGCCAAGAAAGTGGGACTAGCTTTAACCACGAGCAGTACTTC. The chain is built from TRBV4-3 and TRBJ2-7; 9 bases align to TRBD2. This CDR3 has 17 residues. Germline V lookup: CDR1 LGHNA, CDR2 YSLEER. J gave up 5 bases and V 0 bases, and 11 bases lay outside the gene matches.

The V call is TRBV4-3, the J call TRBJ1-4, with 8 bases lining up with TRBD1. Trimming at V came to 3 bases and at J to 5 bases, leaving 5 bases not matched to a gene. The germline V gene encodes CDR1 LGHNA and CDR2 YSLEER. The CDR3 length is 15 residues. In DNA, the CDR3 is TGCGCCAGCAGCCAGGGGGACAGGACCAATGAAAAACTGTTTTTT. Translated: CASSQGDRTNEKLFF.

The chain links TRBV28 to TRBJ1-6; tentative D call: TRBD1 (6 bases). Germline V gene sequence: CDR1 MDHEN, CDR2 SYDVKM. The CDR3 covers 15 residues. Trimming removed 3 bases from V and 10 bases from J, with 16 bases in between. The CDR3 DNA reads as TGTGCCAGCAGTTTCGCGAGACAGGTTGGATCACCCCTCCACTTT. Protein product: CASSFARQVGSPLHF. Full variable domain (remainder filled in from reference TRBV28 and TRBJ1-6): DVKVTQSSRYLVKRTGEKVFLECVQDMDHENMFWYRQDPGLGLRLIYFSYDVKMKEKGDIPEGYSVSREKKERFSLILESASTNQTSMYLCASSFARQVGSPLHFGNGTRLTVT.

V is TRBV7-8 and J is TRBJ2-7; 11 bases match TRBD2. CDR1 and CDR2 from the germline V gene are SGHVS and FQNEAQ. V dropped 4 bases and J dropped 6; count of bases not matched to a gene: 5. The CDR3 spans 14 residues. DNA for the CDR3: TGTGCCAGCAGCTCACTAGCGGGAGAGGGCGAGCAGTACTTC. Amino acid sequence: CASSSLAGEGEQYF. The full variable domain, its missing parts supplied by reference TRBV7-8 and TRBJ2-7, is GAGVSQSPRYKVAKRGQDVALRCDPISGHVSLFWYQQALGQGPEFLTYFQNEAQLDKSGLPSDRFFAERPEGSVSTLKIQRTQQEDSAVYLCASSSLAGEGEQYFGPGTRLTVT.

This clone has more than one count but fewer than ten. The CDR3 bases are TGCGCCAGCAGCTTGGGGGTAGCGGGAGAACGTGAGCAGTTCTTC. This encodes CASSLGVAGEREQFF. The V and J genes are TRBV5-1 and TRBJ2-1; TRBD2 matches at 9 bases. The V segment lost 0 bases and the J segment 9 bases; nucleotides outside the gene matches: 7. The length of the CDR3 is 15 residues. CDR1 SGHRS and CDR2 YFSETQ come from the germline V gene.

The chain carries TRBV21-1 and TRBJ1-2; the tabulated D call, TRBD1, remains unverified against the DNA. TRBV21-1 is recorded as a pseudogene. This CDR3 contains 16 residues. The CDR3 spells CASSKGPGVPNYGYTF. DNA for the CDR3: TGTGCCAGCAGCAAAGGGCCAGGGGTCCCTAACTATGGCTACACCTTC.

The chain recombines TRBV15 with TRBJ2-7; 7 nucleotides align to TRBD1. Germline-derived CDR1 and CDR2 are LNHNV and YYDKDF (reference sequence). Losses at the gene ends were 4 bases for V and 4 bases for J; bases not matched to a gene: 7. The CDR3 runs to 14 residues. The CDR3 nucleotides read TGTGCCACCAGCAAAACTGGACAGGTTTACGAGCAGTACTTC. It encodes CATSKTGQVYEQYF. Complete variable domain (other parts from reference TRBV15 and TRBJ2-7): DAMVIQNPRYQVTQFGKPVTLSCSQTLNHNVMYWYQQKSSQAPKLLFHYYDKDFNNEADTPDNFQSRRPNTSFCFLDIRSPGLGDTAMYLCATSKTGQVYEQYFGPGTRLTVT.

The V gene is TRBV2, the J gene TRBJ1-2; 8 positions match TRBD1. CDR1 SNHLY and CDR2 FYNNEI come from the germline V gene. Germline trimming cut 4 bases from V and 8 bases from J; bases unmatched to any gene: 6. CDR3 size: 13 residues. The CDR3: CASSGQGTWGYTF. CDR3 coding DNA: TGTGCCAGCAGTGGACAGGGGACCTGGGGCTACACCTTC.

The chain combines TRBV19 with TRBJ2-3, with TRBD1 matching 7 bases. Germline CDR1 is LNHDA and CDR2 is SQIVND (reference sequence). The length of the CDR3 is 15 residues. The trim removed 5 bases at V and 1 base at J, leaving 6 bases unmatched. The CDR3 nucleotides are TGTGCCAGTAGTCGACAGGGACGGGGCACAGATACGCAGTATTTT. Amino acid sequence: CASSRQGRGTDTQYF.